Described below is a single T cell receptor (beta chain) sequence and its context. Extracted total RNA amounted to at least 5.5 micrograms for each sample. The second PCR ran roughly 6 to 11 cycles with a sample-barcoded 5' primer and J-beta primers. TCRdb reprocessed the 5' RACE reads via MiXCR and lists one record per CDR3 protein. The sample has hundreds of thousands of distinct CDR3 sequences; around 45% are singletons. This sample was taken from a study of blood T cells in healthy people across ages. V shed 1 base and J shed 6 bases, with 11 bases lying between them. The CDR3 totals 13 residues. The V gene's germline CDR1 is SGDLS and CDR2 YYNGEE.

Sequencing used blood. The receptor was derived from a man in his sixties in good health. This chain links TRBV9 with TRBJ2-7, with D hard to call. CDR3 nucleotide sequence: TGTGCCAGCAGCGTATCGGCCCTCGGCGAGCAGTACTTC. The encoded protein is CASSVSALGEQYF.